This T cell receptor (beta chain) was identified during a study of CD8 T cells in Susac syndrome. Across the whole study: Each patient with Susac syndrome, at the time of blood draw, was therapy-naive, on corticosteroids, or on intravenous immunoglobulin alone.

Random hexamers were used to reverse transcribe the RNA input (roughly 0.5 to 1 ug). TCRdb used MiXCR to reprocess the immunoSEQ multiplex PCR reads, holding one entry per CDR3 protein. Of approximately 57,000 distinct CDR3 sequences listed, roughly 94% are singletons. The sequence was obtained from a human donor with Susac syndrome. The sequenced material came from CD8+ T cells from PBMCs.

The CDR3 protein is CATSRDLGRTGELFF. In DNA form, the CDR3 reads TGTGCCACCAGCAGAGATCTGGGTAGGACCGGGGAGCTGTTTTTT. This sequence joins TRBV15 and TRBJ2-2; D uncertain. V shed 0 bases and J shed 5 bases, with 10 bases lying between them. Germline V gene data show CDR1 as LNHNV and CDR2 as YYDKDF (reference sequence). This CDR3 spans 15 amino acids. The full variable domain, with the rest looked up from reference TRBV15 and TRBJ2-2, is DAMVIQNPRYQVTQFGKPVTLSCSQTLNHNVMYWYQQKSSQAPKLLFHYYDKDFNNEADTPDNFQSRRPNTSFCFLDIRSPGLGDTAMYLCATSRDLGRTGELFFGEGSRLTVL.